This T cell receptor beta chain originates from a study of T cells in women clearing cervical HPV infection. Study in general: Donors had HPV16-related CIN3 or worse; 2 had invasive cancer. Blood came at first lesion visit for cases, post-clearance for controls.

Comment on this clone: The antigen is undetermined. The read halts 3 residues ahead of the CDR3 end, with the missing end drawn from the germline J gene.

The CDR3 is 15 amino acids. Germline V gene sequence: CDR1 LNHDA, CDR2 SQIVND (reference sequence). The ends lost 5 bases at V and 4 bases at J; junction bases unmatched: 10. Findings of the study overall: Cases carried less TRBV6-7 than controls: about 0.1% versus 0.15%. CIN3+ cases had significantly higher TCR richness than controls; evenness did not differ.

Sequencing was performed with immunoSEQ multiplex PCR; in TCRdb, only in-frame clones are kept and a portion is missing. The listing records around 24,000 clones. This TCR was recovered from a woman between 18 and 70 years old with a cervical HPV16 infection that either progressed to CIN3+ or cleared (not recorded which). The rearrangement uses TRBV19 and TRBJ2-7; 8 bases agree with TRBD1. Sequencing was carried out using blood buffy coat. CDR3 in amino acids: CASSFAQGQAYEQYF. The CDR3 DNA, read in part, is TGTGCCAGTAGTTTCGCCCAGGGACAGGCATACGAG.